This TCR beta chain was found in a study of blood T cell repertoires in COVID-19. The CDR3 has 14 residues. V was trimmed by 2 bases and J by 5 bases, leaving 11 bases between them. Germline loops: CDR1 MGHRA, CDR2 YSYEKL. Libraries were prepared by immunoSEQ multiplex PCR; TCRdb keeps only in-frame clonotypes and omits some of them. This table has about 140,000 clones, 84% appearing once. Sequences were obtained from PBMCs or T cells enriched from blood (not recorded which). The clonotype originates from a young woman who had been exposed to COVID-19. V is TRBV4-1 and J is TRBJ2-3, with a tentative D call TRBD1 (5 bases). The CDR3 region has the DNA TGCGCCAGCAGCCAACCACCCAGGGAAGATACGCAGTATTTT. It is translated as CASSQPPREDTQYF.